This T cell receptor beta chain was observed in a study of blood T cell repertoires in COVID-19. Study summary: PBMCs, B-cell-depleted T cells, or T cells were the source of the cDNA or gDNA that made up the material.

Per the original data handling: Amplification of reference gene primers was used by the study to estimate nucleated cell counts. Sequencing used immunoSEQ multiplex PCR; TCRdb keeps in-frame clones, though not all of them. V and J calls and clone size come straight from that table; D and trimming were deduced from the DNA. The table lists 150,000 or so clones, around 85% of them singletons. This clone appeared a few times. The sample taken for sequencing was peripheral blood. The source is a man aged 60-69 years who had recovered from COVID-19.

CDR3 protein: CASSQDLRDRGEAFF. The CDR3 DNA follows: TGTGCCAGCAGCCAAGATCTCAGGGACAGGGGGGAAGCTTTCTTT. The rearrangement uses TRBV3-1 (or the pseudogene TRBV3-2) and TRBJ1-1; 11 bases agree with TRBD1. CDR1 LGHDT and CDR2 YNNKEL come from the germline V gene (reference sequence). The J segment lost 8 bases and the V segment lost 0 bases, leaving 5 bases of the junction unmatched. The length of the CDR3 is 15 residues.